Below, 32 T cell receptor beta chains from the same sample are listed, as sequenced in a study of T cell responses to AZD1222 COVID-19 vaccine. The assay was immunoSEQ multiplex PCR, and TCRdb's table has in-frame clones only and misses some. The sample has about 150,000 clones; around 95% are singletons. This specimen consisted of peripheral blood, obtained on day 0 of AZD1222 vaccination. The receptors here all came from an adult in good health.

The V and J genes are TRBV5-6 and TRBJ1-5; tentative D call: TRBD1 (6 bases). The CDR3 extends over 16 amino acids. Per germline, CDR1 SGHDT and CDR2 YYEEEE. V lost 5 bases and J lost 0, with 15 bases in between. The CDR3 sequence is CASRAGTRYSNQPQHF. In DNA form, the CDR3 reads TGTGCCAGCAGGGCCGGGACACGATATAGCAATCAGCCCCAGCATTTT.

The chain combines TRBV5-4 with TRBJ2-1; a possible D gene is TRBD1 (6 bases). V lost 4 bases to trimming and J lost 7 bases, with 12 bases between them. CDR3 length equals 13 residues. Germline lookup yields CDR1 SGHNT and CDR2 YYREEE (reference sequence). The CDR3 nucleotides are TGTGCCAGCAGCCAGGGGAGCGAGAATGAGCAGTTCTTC. Translated, it gives CASSQGSENEQFF.

The rearrangement uses TRBV7-8 and TRBJ1-1, with a tentative D call TRBD1 (6 bases). Germline lookup yields CDR1 SGHVS and CDR2 FQNEAQ. The CDR3 totals 15 residues. V gave up 8 bases and J gave up 6 bases, with 22 bases separating them. In DNA, the CDR3 is TGTGCCAGCCCAACAGAGGGGGAAATCTTTTCTGAAGCTTTCTTT. As protein: CASPTEGEIFSEAFF. The full variable domain, rest sourced from reference TRBV7-8 and TRBJ1-1, is GAGVSQSPRYKVAKRGQDVALRCDPISGHVSLFWYQQALGQGPEFLTYFQNEAQLDKSGLPSDRFFAERPEGSVSTLKIQRTQQEDSAVYLCASPTEGEIFSEAFFGQGTRLTVV.

The chain recombines TRBV7-6 with TRBJ2-2, with TRBD2 identical over 13 bases. Germline CDR1 is SGHVS and CDR2 is FNYEAQ. The CDR3 runs to 16 residues. With 5 bases clipped from V and 3 bases from J, the junction kept 3 bases outside the gene matches. Written as DNA, the CDR3 is TGTGCCAGCAGCCCAACTAGCGGGGGGGACACCGGGGAGCTGTTTTTT. The encoded protein is CASSPTSGGDTGELFF.

V and J are TRBV10-3 and TRBJ2-7; D remains unclear. CDR3 length: 16 amino acids. The V end was cut by 3 bases, the J end by 0 bases, with 15 bases between. In germline, CDR1 is ENHRY, CDR2 SYGVKD. As DNA, the CDR3 is TGTGCCATCAGTGATGTCAAAGGCCCTAGCTCCTACGAGCAGTACGTC. This translates into CAISDVKGPSSYEQYV.

The gene calls are TRBV7-8 and TRBJ1-5, with a possible D match to TRBD1 (6 bases). V lost 2 bases and J 4 bases, leaving 9 bases between the germline ends. Germline V gives CDR1 SGHVS, CDR2 FQNEAQ. The CDR3 length is 14 residues. The CDR3 sequence is CASSLKGGNQPQHF. For the CDR3, the DNA is TGTGCCAGCAGCTTAAAAGGGGGTAATCAGCCCCAGCATTTT.

This chain uses TRBV28 with TRBJ1-3; D remains unclear. The CDR3 has 15 residues. Trimming stripped 3 bases from V and 4 bases from J, with 13 bases between. CDR1 is MDHEN and CDR2 is SYDVKM in the germline V gene. In DNA, the CDR3 is TGTGCCAGCAGTTTCCCAGTCATATCCGGAAACACCATATATTTT. Translation gives CASSFPVISGNTIYF.

The genes are TRBV5-4 and TRBJ2-1; 7 nucleotides agree with TRBD1. This CDR3 has 17 amino acids. Losses at the gene ends were 0 bases for V and 5 bases for J; bases not matched to a gene: 11. Germline V gives CDR1 SGHNT, CDR2 YYREEE (reference sequence). The CDR3 loop is CASSLDRGLLVNNEQFF. The CDR3 DNA sequence: TGTGCCAGCAGCTTGGATAGGGGGCTACTAGTGAACAATGAGCAGTTCTTC.

The gene calls are TRBV4-2 and TRBJ2-6; 9 bases match TRBD2. The CDR3 is 17 residues long. The trim removed 6 bases at V and 0 bases at J, leaving 6 bases unmatched. The germline gives CDR1 LGHNA, CDR2 YNFKEQ. CDR3: CASSLTSGPSGANVLTF. In nucleotides, the CDR3 is TGTGCCAGCAGTCTCACTAGCGGGCCCTCTGGGGCCAACGTCCTGACTTTC.

This chain connects TRBV28 to TRBJ1-4; 8 nucleotides agree with TRBD1. J was trimmed by 7 bases and V by 5 bases; bases with no gene match: 9. CDR1 is MDHEN, CDR2 SYDVKM, per germline. This CDR3 is 15 amino acids long. CDR3 loop: CASSPQGARIEKLFF. The CDR3 DNA follows: TGTGCCAGCAGTCCCCAGGGGGCGCGTATTGAAAAACTGTTTTTT.

The rearrangement links TRBV27 to TRBJ1-2; 10 nucleotides align to TRBD1. This CDR3 comprises 17 residues. The germline V gene has CDR1 MNHEY and CDR2 SMNVEV (reference sequence). V dropped 4 bases and J dropped 6; count of bases not matched to a gene: 14. In DNA form, the CDR3 reads TGTGCCAGCAGTTCCCTCCGCGGGGACAGGGGTAAACATGGCTACACCTTC. Its protein product is CASSSLRGDRGKHGYTF.

V usage is TRBV6-5 and J usage is TRBJ2-5, with no clear D. Trimming left V 5 bases short and J 3 bases short, with 10 bases between. Germline V gene sequence: CDR1 MNHEY, CDR2 SVGAGI. CDR3 size: 13 residues. CDR3 sequence reads: CASSLSMKETQYF. As DNA, the CDR3 is TGTGCCAGCAGTCTTTCCATGAAAGAGACCCAGTACTTC.

The table lists this clone with a count of one. The chain uses TRBV7-9 and TRBJ2-5; D remains unclear. The length of the CDR3 is 15 residues. Germline V CDR1 and CDR2: SEHNR, FQNEAQ (reference sequence). Deletions cut 5 bases from V and 1 base from J, with 14 bases between. The CDR3 loop is CASSERRLGQETQYF. The CDR3 region has the DNA TGTGCCAGCAGCGAGAGAAGACTCGGCCAAGAGACCCAGTACTTC.

The chain joins TRBV11-2 to TRBJ2-2, with no clear D. The germline CDR1 and CDR2 sequences are SGHAT and FQNNGV. This CDR3 spans 12 amino acids. Deletions cut 5 bases from V and 8 bases from J, with 9 bases between. The CDR3 loop is CASSPTLGELFF. The CDR3, as DNA: TGTGCCAGCAGCCCCACCCTGGGGGAGCTGTTTTTT.

This chain joins TRBV2 and TRBJ2-1; TRBD2 matches at 10 bases. CDR3 length equals 15 residues. The germline V gene encodes CDR1 SNHLY and CDR2 FYNNEI. V dropped 6 bases and J dropped 6; count of bases not matched to a gene: 8. The CDR3 nucleotides are TGTGCCAGCAGCCCGAGGACTAGCGGACGCAATGAGCAGTTCTTC. Protein sequence: CASSPRTSGRNEQFF.

This rearrangement joins TRBV7-2 to TRBJ1-6; D perhaps matches TRBD1 (5 bases). Trimming removed 6 bases from V and 7 bases from J, with 13 bases in between. Germline-derived CDR1 and CDR2 are SGHTA and FQGNSA. This CDR3 has 14 amino acids. The chain's CDR3 is CASRYRSGNSPLHF. The CDR3 region has the DNA TGTGCCAGCAGATACAGGTCCGGGAATTCACCCCTCCACTTT. The full variable domain, rest sourced from reference TRBV7-2 and TRBJ1-6, is GAGVSQSPSNKVTEKGKDVELRCDPISGHTALYWYRQSLGQGLEFLIYFQGNSAPDKSGLPSDRFSAERTGGSVSTLTIQRTQQEDSAVYLCASRYRSGNSPLHFGNGTRLTVT.

This rearrangement joins TRBV6-7 to TRBJ1-2, with 8 bases that match TRBD1. TRBV6-7 is classed as an ORF, of uncertain function. This CDR3 comprises 14 residues. Germline trimming cut 7 bases from V and 6 bases from J; bases unmatched to any gene: 10. DNA of the CDR3: TGTGCCAGCACCCTCTCCGGACAGGGAGATGGCTACACCTTC. As protein: CASTLSGQGDGYTF.

The rearrangement joins TRBV19 to TRBJ2-1; 8 bases line up with TRBD1. Germline CDR1 is LNHDA and CDR2 is SQIVND (reference sequence). The CDR3 spans 15 residues. J was trimmed by 0 bases and V by 6 bases; bases with no gene match: 4. The CDR3 bases are TGTGCCAGTAGCCCAGGGGGCGGCTCCTACAATGAGCAGTTCTTC. Protein product: CASSPGGGSYNEQFF. The entire variable domain, with the rest obtained from reference TRBV19 and TRBJ2-1, is as follows: DGGITQSPKYLFRKEGQNVTLSCEQNLNHDAMYWYRQDPGQGLRLIYYSQIVNDFQKGDIAEGYSVSREKKESFPLTVTSAQKNPTAFYLCASSPGGGSYNEQFFGPGTRLTVL.

This chain links TRBV7-9 with TRBJ1-5; 11 bases map to TRBD1. CDR1 and CDR2 (germline): SEHNR, FQNEAQ (reference sequence). The CDR3 loop spans 16 amino acids. V shed 2 bases and J 5 bases; nucleotides not matched to a gene: 5. The CDR3 region is CASSLFGTGGYQPQHF. CDR3 bases: TGTGCCAGCAGCTTATTTGGGACAGGGGGGTATCAGCCCCAGCATTTT.

This chain uses TRBV19 with TRBJ1-1; D gene uncertain. CDR3 size: 14 residues. V was cut by 9 bases and J by 1 base, with 15 bases left in between. CDR1 is LNHDA and CDR2 is SQIVND in the germline V gene (reference sequence). The CDR3 is CARVDARRNTEAFF. The CDR3, as DNA: TGTGCCAGAGTGGACGCCCGGAGGAACACTGAAGCTTTCTTT.

V is TRBV7-8 and J is TRBJ2-7; possible D gene TRBD1, 6 bases. The CDR3 is made up of 14 amino acids. V lost 5 bases and J 2 bases, leaving 13 bases between the germline ends. The V gene's germline CDR1 is SGHVS and CDR2 FQNEAQ. CDR3 coding DNA: TGTGCCAGCAGCGCCACGACAGGACCCTACGAGCAGTACGTC. It encodes CASSATTGPYEQYV.

The V call is TRBV6-4, the J call TRBJ2-3; 7 bases agree with TRBD2. Losses at the gene ends were 4 bases for V and 3 bases for J; bases not matched to a gene: 7. The CDR3 is made up of 15 amino acids. CDR1 MRHNA and CDR2 SNTAGT come from the germline V gene. This CDR3 reads CASSAGRELTDTQYF. Written as DNA, the CDR3 is TGTGCCAGCAGTGCTGGGCGGGAGTTGACAGATACGCAGTATTTT.

This clone showed up just once. V and J are TRBV27 and TRBJ2-3, with D possibly matching TRBD1 (6 bases). This CDR3 has 15 amino acids. With 6 bases removed from V and 3 bases from J, the gap between germline ends came to 16 bases. CDR1 and CDR2 (germline): MNHEY, SMNVEV (reference sequence). In DNA form, the CDR3 reads TGTGCCAGCAGCCCCTTCAGGGGTCCGACAGATACGCAGTATTTT. Its translation: CASSPFRGPTDTQYF.

This rearrangement joins TRBV28 to TRBJ1-6, with unresolved D. The CDR3 spans 15 residues. Germline values: CDR1 MDHEN, CDR2 SYDVKM. With 5 bases removed from V and 9 bases from J, the gap between germline ends came to 17 bases. The CDR3 here is CASSRPAAWGSPLHF. The CDR3 DNA follows: TGTGCCAGCAGTCGCCCAGCGGCATGGGGTTCACCCCTCCACTTT.

This clone was recorded once. V is TRBV5-4 and J is TRBJ1-6; 7 bases map to TRBD1. This CDR3 spans 13 amino acids. V lost 4 bases to trimming and J lost 8 bases; unmatched junction nucleotides: 3. Per the germline V gene, CDR1 is SGHNT and CDR2 is YYREEE (reference sequence). The CDR3 here is CASSRTGDSPLHF. CDR3 DNA sequence: TGTGCCAGCAGCCGAACAGGGGATTCACCCCTCCACTTT. The variable domain in full, completed from reference TRBV5-4 and TRBJ1-6, reads ETGVTQSPTHLIKTRGQQVTLRCSSQSGHNTVSWYQQALGQGPQFIFQYYREEENGRGNFPPRFSGLQFPNYSSELNVNALELDDSALYLCASSRTGDSPLHFGNGTRLTVT.

The chain joins TRBV2 to TRBJ1-2; D uncertain. The ends were cut back, 1 base at V and 4 bases at J, with 10 bases in the middle. This CDR3 has 14 amino acids. Germline V gives CDR1 SNHLY, CDR2 FYNNEI. The CDR3 nucleotides are TGTGCCAGCAGTGAAGGGGTATCGGGCTATGGCTACACCTTC. As protein: CASSEGVSGYGYTF.

The J gene is TRBJ2-1, the V gene TRBV7-9; D gene uncertain. CDR3 length: 13 residues. The ends were cut back, 9 bases at V and 1 base at J, with 10 bases in the middle. Looked up from germline, CDR1 is SEHNR and CDR2 is FQNEAQ (reference sequence). This CDR3 is CASRELSYNEQFF. CDR3 bases: TGTGCCAGTAGGGAATTATCCTACAATGAGCAGTTCTTC.

The chain is built from TRBV6-2 or TRBV6-3 and TRBJ1-3; D possibly corresponds to TRBD1 (5 bases). Trimming removed 4 bases from V and 3 bases from J, with 13 bases in between. The germline V gene encodes CDR1 MNHEY and CDR2 SVGEGT. The CDR3 sequence is 15 residues long. Here the CDR3 DNA reads TGTGCCAGCAGTTCCTGGACAAACGGTGGAAACACCATATATTTT. Encoded protein: CASSSWTNGGNTIYF.

This sequence joins TRBV10-1 and TRBJ2-5; 9 bases fit TRBD1. The CDR3 has 15 residues. CDR1 and CDR2 from the germline V gene are WNHNN and SYGVQD (reference sequence). The junction had 2 bases not matched to a gene; V was cut back by 0 bases and J by 3 bases. CDR3 coding DNA: TGCGCCAGCAGTGAGTCAGGGACAGGGAAAGAGACCCAGTACTTC. As protein: CASSESGTGKETQYF.

The chain has TRBV19 and TRBJ1-4; 8 positions agree with TRBD1. From germline, CDR1 is LNHDA and CDR2 SQIVND (reference sequence). Germline trimming cut 6 bases from V and 8 bases from J; bases unmatched to any gene: 14. This CDR3 is built from 16 residues. CDR3 sequence reads: CASRLASGGMEEKLFF. The DNA for the CDR3 is TGTGCCAGTAGGCTGGCATCAGGGGGCATGGAGGAAAAACTGTTTTTT.

V is TRBV10-3 and J is TRBJ2-3, with 14 bases matching TRBD2. CDR1 is ENHRY, CDR2 SYGVKD, per germline. CDR3 length: 15 amino acids. Trimming at V came to 11 bases and at J to 4 bases, leaving 8 bases not matched to a gene. The CDR3, as DNA: TGTGCCGCCAGGGGACTAGCGGGGGACTCAGATACGCAGTATTTT. It translates to CAARGLAGDSDTQYF.

This clone was seen a few times. The chain combines TRBV4-1 with TRBJ1-6; 9 bases fit TRBD1. Germline CDR1 and CDR2: MGHRA and YSYEKL. Unmatched junction bases numbered 14, after V lost 0 bases and J lost 8 bases. CDR3 length: 19 amino acids. CDR3 loop: CASSQEGQGGLRLDSPLHF. The CDR3 DNA is TGCGCCAGCAGCCAAGAGGGACAGGGCGGACTACGTCTTGATTCACCCCTCCACTTT.